These 15 T cell receptor beta chains were sequenced from one sample in a study of blood T cell repertoires in COVID-19. Here immunoSEQ multiplex PCR was the method, and the copy in TCRdb shows in-frame clones only, minus some. The data contain more than 200,000 clones, roughly 80% of them singletons. The sequenced sample consisted of peripheral blood. All receptors come from an elderly woman with acute or convalescent COVID-19.

This clone was observed a handful of times. The chain couples TRBV5-6 to TRBJ2-1, with 10 bases lining up with TRBD2. The CDR3 loop spans 13 amino acids. Trimming removed 4 bases from V and 11 bases from J; junction bases left unmatched: 6. The germline V gene has CDR1 SGHDT and CDR2 YYEEEE. CDR3 residues: CASSLKRGGQQFF. CDR3 bases: TGTGCCAGCAGCCTGAAGCGGGGGGGCCAGCAGTTCTTC.

V gene TRBV3-1 (or the pseudogene TRBV3-2) combines with J gene TRBJ1-6, with no clear D. There are 14 residues in the CDR3. Per the germline V gene, CDR1 is LGHDT and CDR2 is YNNKEL (reference sequence). V shed 1 base and J shed 10 bases, with 11 bases lying between them. CDR3 sequence: CASSQAGFGSPLHF. CDR3 bases: TGTGCCAGCAGCCAAGCCGGGTTCGGCTCACCCCTCCACTTT.

This rearrangement joins TRBV27 to TRBJ2-3, with 8 positions matching TRBD2. CDR3 length equals 18 residues. Per germline, CDR1 MNHEY and CDR2 SMNVEV (reference sequence). Trimming cost V 2 bases and J 3 bases; bases outside gene matches: 13. This CDR3 is CASSLRGGRRRVTDTQYF. CDR3 DNA: TGTGCCAGCAGTTTAAGGGGCGGGAGGCGCCGGGTGACAGATACGCAGTATTTT.

J is TRBJ2-3 and V is TRBV6-1; 10 bases fit TRBD2. V gave up 1 base and J gave up 1 base; unmatched junction bases: 5. The CDR3 sequence is 17 residues long. CDR1 is MNHNS, CDR2 SASEGT, per germline. The CDR3 here is CASSEVAGGRGTDTQYF. The CDR3 nucleotides read TGTGCCAGCAGTGAAGTAGCGGGAGGTCGGGGCACAGATACGCAGTATTTT.

This clone was observed a few times. The CDR3 protein is CASSQLHEQYF. CDR3 nucleotide sequence: TGTGCCAGCAGTCAACTCCACGAGCAGTACTTC. The genes are TRBV12-3 or TRBV12-4 and TRBJ2-7; D not certain. The CDR3 is 11 amino acids. The V end was cut by 5 bases, the J end by 5 bases, with 7 bases between.

This sequence joins TRBV15 and TRBJ2-6; D is perhaps TRBD2 (6 bases). This CDR3 has 16 residues. Germline V lookup: CDR1 LNHNV, CDR2 YYDKDF (reference sequence). The germline V and J ends were trimmed by 1 base and 2 bases, with 9 bases remaining between them. The chain's CDR3 is CATSRGWEAGANVLTF. The DNA for the CDR3 is TGTGCCACCAGCAGAGGGTGGGAGGCTGGGGCCAACGTCCTGACTTTC. Using reference TRBV15 and TRBJ2-6 for the parts outside the CDR3, the full variable domain is DAMVIQNPRYQVTQFGKPVTLSCSQTLNHNVMYWYQQKSSQAPKLLFHYYDKDFNNEADTPDNFQSRRPNTSFCFLDIRSPGLGDTAMYLCATSRGWEAGANVLTFGAGSRLTVL.

J is TRBJ1-2 and V is TRBV28, with D possibly matching TRBD1 (6 bases). The CDR3 is 13 amino acids. Trimming cost V 3 bases and J 3 bases, with 8 bases left between them. The germline CDR1 and CDR2 sequences are MDHEN and SYDVKM. DNA of the CDR3: TGTGCCAGCAGTTTTGCAGGGGACTATGGCTACACCTTC. Its protein product is CASSFAGDYGYTF.

V is TRBV5-1 and J is TRBJ1-1; D uncertain. The CDR3 loop spans 15 amino acids. CDR1 is SGHRS, CDR2 YFSETQ, per germline. V dropped 2 bases and J dropped 1 base, with 12 bases sitting between them. Here the CDR3 reads CASSFGGRTNTEAFF. The CDR3 bases are TGCGCCAGCAGCTTCGGCGGGAGAACGAACACTGAAGCTTTCTTT.

This clone was observed once. The chain recombines TRBV5-1 with TRBJ2-3; 10 bases are shared with TRBD2. CDR1 and CDR2 from the germline V gene are SGHRS and YFSETQ. V was clipped by 4 bases and J by 0 bases; unmatched bases: 8. This CDR3 has 17 amino acids. The CDR3 region is CASSHRTSGTSTDTQYF. The CDR3, as DNA: TGCGCCAGCAGCCACCGGACTAGCGGTACTAGCACAGATACGCAGTATTTT.

The V call is TRBV10-3, the J call TRBJ2-2, with D unresolved. CDR1 is ENHRY, CDR2 SYGVKD, per germline. The V and J ends lost 4 bases and 8 bases respectively, with 11 bases between them. This CDR3 is 13 amino acids long. The CDR3 sequence is CAISVPAIGELFF. DNA for the CDR3: TGTGCCATCAGTGTCCCAGCGATTGGGGAGCTGTTTTTT.

The CDR3 nucleotides are TGTGCCAGCAGCCCCCTCACCAGCGGGGGTTGGGACACTGAAGCTTTCTTT. Translated: CASSPLTSGGWDTEAFF. The rearrangement joins TRBV7-7 to TRBJ1-1, with D possibly TRBD1 on 5 matching bases. This CDR3 is 17 amino acids long. Trimming left V 5 bases short and J 3 bases short, with 22 bases between. In germline, CDR1 is SSHAT, CDR2 FNYEAQ (reference sequence).

This clone has only a few counts. The same CDR3 can be traced to other DNA sequences in this sample. The chain links TRBV5-4 to TRBJ1-2; TRBD1 is a possible D gene (5 bases). V gave up 0 bases and J gave up 4 bases, with 7 bases separating them. From germline, CDR1 is SGHNT and CDR2 YYREEE (reference sequence). The CDR3 consists of 13 residues. The CDR3 DNA follows: TGTGCCAGCAGCTTGGGCGGGGGCTATGGCTACACCTTC. Encoded protein: CASSLGGGYGYTF.

This clone was observed a few times. The rearrangement uses TRBV20-1 and TRBJ1-5, with D possibly being TRBD1 (5 bases). The CDR3 runs 11 residues. V lost 0 bases to trimming and J lost 13 bases, with 10 bases between them. Per the germline V gene, CDR1 is DFQATT and CDR2 is SNEGSKA (reference sequence). The CDR3 loop is CSARDGRVQHF. The CDR3 DNA reads as TGCAGTGCTAGAGATGGCAGGGTGCAGCATTTT.

This chain uses TRBV28 with TRBJ2-7, with TRBD2 as a possible D gene (6 bases). The CDR3 loop spans 13 amino acids. Trimming pared 6 bases from V and 5 bases from J, leaving 14 bases between. The V gene's germline CDR1 is MDHEN and CDR2 SYDVKM. CDR3: CASSAGRRDEQYF. The CDR3 DNA follows: TGTGCCAGCAGCGCAGGGAGGAGGGACGAGCAGTACTTC. The variable domain in full, completed from reference TRBV28 and TRBJ2-7, reads DVKVTQSSRYLVKRTGEKVFLECVQDMDHENMFWYRQDPGLGLRLIYFSYDVKMKEKGDIPEGYSVSREKKERFSLILESASTNQTSMYLCASSAGRRDEQYFGPGTRLTVT.

In the case of this clone: This same CDR3 is encoded by further DNA sequences in the sample. The rearrangement links TRBV29-1 to TRBJ2-7; TRBD1 agrees at 10 bases. CDR1 is SQVTM, CDR2 ANQGSEA, per germline. The CDR3 runs to 12 residues. V trimming: 4 bases; J trimming: 5 bases; junction bases outside the gene matches: 2. CDR3 amino acids: CSVGQGADEQYF. CDR3 sequence (DNA): TGCAGCGTTGGACAGGGGGCCGACGAGCAGTACTTC.